This T cell receptor beta chain was identified during a study of CD4 T cells in relation to SARS-CoV-2 and coronaviruses. Study-level information: PBMCs were cultured with antigen for roughly 11 days before TCR beta sequencing.

This clone was picked up a small number of times. What it binds is unknown. The V gene's germline CDR1 is MNHNY and CDR2 SVGAGI (reference sequence). V lost 5 bases and J 2 bases, leaving 22 bases between the germline ends. The CDR3 runs 18 residues. Study findings and constraints: Each donor contributed either pre-pandemic or post-infection samples, not both.

Naive and memory CD4+ T cells came from enriched cryopreserved PBMCs. For 10 days, around 10^5 sorted CD4+ cells grew with T cell-depleted PBMCs and CEF. Generated by immunoSEQ multiplex PCR, the TCRdb table keeps only in-frame clones and is missing some. The sample consists of just over 35,000 clones, around 83% of them appearing once. V gene TRBV6-6 combines with J gene TRBJ2-1; tentative D call: TRBD1 (5 bases). This clonotype was obtained from an adult with COVID-19. The specimen was naive CD4+ T cells from PBMCs, cultured in vitro. Sample subset: naive CD4+ T cells isolated by negative enrichment. CDR3 sequence (DNA): TGTGCCAGCAGTCCCCGGATGTGGGGCTTCTTCCCCTACAATGAGCAGTTCTTC. Translating gives CASSPRMWGFFPYNEQFF.